This T cell receptor beta chain came from a study of T cells in Graves' hyperthyroidism and ophthalmopathy. Diagnoses were established using clinical symptoms, serum thyroxine and TRAb, thyroid ultrasound and orbital computed tomography. What was amplified from RNA transcripts were TCR beta CDR3 regions. First-round RT-PCR targeting the TCR CDR3 was performed with the HTBI primer set. Via MiXCR, TCRdb re-called the multiplex PCR reads, giving one row per CDR3 protein. The sample consists of 300,000 to 400,000 distinct CDR3 sequences, about 14% of them appearing once. Germline lookup yields CDR1 WSHSY and CDR2 SAAADI. With 2 bases clipped from V and 9 bases from J, the junction kept 6 bases outside the gene matches. The CDR3 contains 13 residues.

V usage is TRBV10-2 and J usage is TRBJ2-5, with 7 nucleotides matching TRBD2. Sample: blood. The receptor comes from a woman in her twenties or thirties with Graves' hyperthyroidism. CDR3 sequence reads: CASSEGAGGAQYF. In nucleotides, the CDR3 is TGCGCCAGCAGTGAGGGCGCTGGGGGGGCCCAGTACTTC.